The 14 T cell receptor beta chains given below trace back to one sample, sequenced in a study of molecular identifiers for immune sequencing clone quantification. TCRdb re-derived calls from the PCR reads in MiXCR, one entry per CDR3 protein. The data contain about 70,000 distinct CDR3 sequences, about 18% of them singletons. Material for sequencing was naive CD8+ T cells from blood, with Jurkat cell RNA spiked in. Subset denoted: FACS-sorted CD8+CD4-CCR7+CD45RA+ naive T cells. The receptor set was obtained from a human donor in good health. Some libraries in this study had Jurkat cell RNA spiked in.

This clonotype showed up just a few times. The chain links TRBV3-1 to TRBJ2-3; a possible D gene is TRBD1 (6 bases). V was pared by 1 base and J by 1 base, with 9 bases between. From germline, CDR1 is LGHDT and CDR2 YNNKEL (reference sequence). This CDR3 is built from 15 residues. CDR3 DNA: TGTGCCAGCAGCCAAGTTGCAGGGGGCACAGATACGCAGTATTTT. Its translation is CASSQVAGGTDTQYF.

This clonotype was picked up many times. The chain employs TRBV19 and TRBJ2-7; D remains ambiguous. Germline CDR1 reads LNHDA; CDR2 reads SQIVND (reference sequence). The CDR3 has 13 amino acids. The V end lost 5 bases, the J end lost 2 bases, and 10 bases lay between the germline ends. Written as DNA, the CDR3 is TGTGCCAGTAGTTTAACAGAAACCTACGAGCAGTACTTC. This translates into CASSLTETYEQYF.

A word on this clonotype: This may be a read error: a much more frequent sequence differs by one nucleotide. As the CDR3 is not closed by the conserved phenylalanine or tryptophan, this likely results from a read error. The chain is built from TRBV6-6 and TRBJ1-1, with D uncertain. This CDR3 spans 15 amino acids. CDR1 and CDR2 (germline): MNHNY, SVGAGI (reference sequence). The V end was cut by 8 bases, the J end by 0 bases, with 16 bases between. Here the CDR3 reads CASLKGMFLNTEAFY. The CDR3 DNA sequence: TGTGCCAGCCTCAAGGGCATGTTTCTGAACACTGAAGCTTTCTAT.

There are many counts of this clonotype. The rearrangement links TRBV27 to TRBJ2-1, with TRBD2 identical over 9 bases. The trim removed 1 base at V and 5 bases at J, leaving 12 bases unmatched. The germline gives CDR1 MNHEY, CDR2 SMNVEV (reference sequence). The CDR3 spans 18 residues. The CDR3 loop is CASSLLSTGTSYHNEQFF. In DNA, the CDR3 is TGTGCCAGCAGTTTATTAAGTACCGGGACTAGCTATCACAATGAGCAGTTCTTC.

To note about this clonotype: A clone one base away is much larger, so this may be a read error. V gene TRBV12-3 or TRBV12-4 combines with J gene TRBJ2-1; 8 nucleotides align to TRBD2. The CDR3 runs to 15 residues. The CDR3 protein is CVSSLTGTSYNEQFF. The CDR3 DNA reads TGTGTCAGCAGCCTGACCGGGACTAGCTACAATGAGCAGTTCTTC.

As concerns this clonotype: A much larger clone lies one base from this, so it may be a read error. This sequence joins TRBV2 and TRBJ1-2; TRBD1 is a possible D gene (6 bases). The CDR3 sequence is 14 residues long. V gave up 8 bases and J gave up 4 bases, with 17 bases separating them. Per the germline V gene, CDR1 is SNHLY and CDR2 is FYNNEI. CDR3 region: CASVPRGGLYGYTF. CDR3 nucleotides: TGTGCCAGCGTGCCCAGGGGAGGCCTCTATGGCTACACCTTC.

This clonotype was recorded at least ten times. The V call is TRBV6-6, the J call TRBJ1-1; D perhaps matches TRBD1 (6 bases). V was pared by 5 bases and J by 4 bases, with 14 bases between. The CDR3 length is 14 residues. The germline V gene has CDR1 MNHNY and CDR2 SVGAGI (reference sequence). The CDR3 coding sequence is TGTGCCAGCAGTCTGGGGACACCTCCCACTGAAGCTTTCTTT. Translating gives CASSLGTPPTEAFF.

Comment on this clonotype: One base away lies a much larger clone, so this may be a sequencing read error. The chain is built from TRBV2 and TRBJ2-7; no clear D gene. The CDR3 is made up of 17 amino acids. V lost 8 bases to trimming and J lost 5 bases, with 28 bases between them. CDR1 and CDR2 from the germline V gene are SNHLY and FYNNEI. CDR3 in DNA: TGTGCCAGCCCCGGGCCGAAAGTAAGGGATTTTCTGGACGAGCAGTACTTC. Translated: CASPGPKVRDFLDEQYF.

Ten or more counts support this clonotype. CDR3 sequence reads: CASSLISHYEQYF. In DNA, the CDR3 is TGTGCCAGCAGCTTAATCAGTCACTACGAGCAGTACTTC. This chain links TRBV7-9 with TRBJ2-7; D gene uncertain. V lost 2 bases and J lost 3, with 8 bases in between. The CDR3 spans 13 residues. CDR1 SEHNR and CDR2 FQNEAQ come from the germline V gene (reference sequence). Full variable domain (rest looked up from reference TRBV7-9 and TRBJ2-7): DTGVSQNPRHKITKRGQNVTFRCDPISEHNRLYWYRQTLGQGPEFLTYFQNEAQLEKSRLLSDRFSAERPKGSFSTLEIQRTEQGDSAMYLCASSLISHYEQYFGPGTRLTVT.

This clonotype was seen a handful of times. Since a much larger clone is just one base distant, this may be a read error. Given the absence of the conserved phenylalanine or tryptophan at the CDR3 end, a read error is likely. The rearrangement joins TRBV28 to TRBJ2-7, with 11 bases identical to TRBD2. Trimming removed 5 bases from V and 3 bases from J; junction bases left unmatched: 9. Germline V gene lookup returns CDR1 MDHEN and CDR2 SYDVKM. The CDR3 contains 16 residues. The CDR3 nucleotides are TGTGCCAGCAGTCTACGCCCTAGCGGGAGGAACTACGAGCAGTACTCC. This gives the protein CASSLRPSGRNYEQYS.

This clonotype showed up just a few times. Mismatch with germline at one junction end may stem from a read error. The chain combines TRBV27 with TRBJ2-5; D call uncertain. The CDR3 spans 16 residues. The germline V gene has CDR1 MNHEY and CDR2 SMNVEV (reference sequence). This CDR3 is CASSLRLARYQDTQYF. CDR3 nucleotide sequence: TGTGCCAGCAGTTTACGCCTCGCAAGGTACCAAGATACCCAGTACTTC.

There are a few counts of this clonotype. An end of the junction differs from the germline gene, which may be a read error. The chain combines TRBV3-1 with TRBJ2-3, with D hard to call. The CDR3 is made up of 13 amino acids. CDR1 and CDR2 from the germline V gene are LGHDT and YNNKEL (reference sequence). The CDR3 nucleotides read TGTGCCAGCGGCCAACCCGAGAGTGATACGCAGTATTTT. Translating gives CASGQPESDTQYF.

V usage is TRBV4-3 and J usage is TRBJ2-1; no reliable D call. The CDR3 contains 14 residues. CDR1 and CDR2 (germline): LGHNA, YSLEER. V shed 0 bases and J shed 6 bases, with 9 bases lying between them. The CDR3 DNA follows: TGCGCCAGCAGCCAAGATTTCAGCATCAATGAGCAGTTCTTC. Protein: CASSQDFSINEQFF.

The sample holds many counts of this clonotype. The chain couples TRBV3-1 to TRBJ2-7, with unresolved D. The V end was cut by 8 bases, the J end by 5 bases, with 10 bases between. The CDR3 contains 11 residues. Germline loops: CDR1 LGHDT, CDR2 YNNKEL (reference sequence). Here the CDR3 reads CASGGLDEQYF. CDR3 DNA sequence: TGTGCCAGCGGTGGGCTTGACGAGCAGTACTTC.